This T cell receptor beta chain was recorded in a study of blood T cells in healthy people across ages. Whole-study results and caveats: Per million T cells, TCR beta diversity dropped about linearly as age rose.

This clonotype was recorded a few times. Antigen: not known. A minimum of 5 micrograms of total RNA was extracted per sample. The CDR3 consists of 16 residues. CDR1 SGHTA and CDR2 FQGNSA come from the germline V gene. With V trimmed by 5 bases and J by 4 bases, 9 bases remained unmatched. The use of a sample-barcoded 5' primer and a J-beta primer mix characterized a second PCR of 7 to 11 cycles. TCRdb ran MiXCR on the 5' RACE reads and lists one entry per CDR3 protein. The table lists 720,000 or so distinct CDR3 sequences, around 41% of them singletons. V and J are TRBV7-2 and TRBJ2-5, with TRBD2 matching 11 bases. This receptor was obtained from a man of 80 years or more in good health. The material sequenced was blood. The CDR3 sequence: CASSTGLAGGRETQYF. The CDR3 coding sequence is TGTGCCAGCAGCACCGGACTAGCGGGTGGTCGAGAGACCCAGTACTTC.